A single sample is the source of the 5 T cell receptor beta chains below, sequenced in a study of T cells in Graves' hyperthyroidism and ophthalmopathy. What was amplified from RNA transcripts were TCR beta CDR3 regions. TCR CDR3 underwent first-round RT-PCR with the HTBI primer set. TCRdb recomputed calls from the multiplex PCR reads with MiXCR, one row per CDR3 protein. The sample has a few hundred thousand distinct CDR3 sequences; more than 15% are singletons. Sequencing used blood. The source is a woman aged 30 to 39 with Graves' hyperthyroidism.

This clonotype was counted between two and nine times. The gene calls are TRBV12-3 or TRBV12-4 and TRBJ2-2; TRBD1 aligns across 7 bases. The CDR3 contains 18 residues. The junction had 17 bases not matched to a gene; V was cut back by 4 bases and J by 6 bases. CDR3 nucleotides: TGTGCCAGCAGTTCTCAGGGGTGGGGCAGGGGGTTTGCCGGGGAGCTGTTTTTT. It encodes CASSSQGWGRGFAGELFF.

V gene TRBV12-3 or TRBV12-4 combines with J gene TRBJ2-1; D is perhaps TRBD1 (6 bases). This CDR3 has 16 residues. Trimming stripped 1 base from V and 2 bases from J, with 12 bases between. The CDR3 nucleotides are TGTGCCAGCAGTTTAGGATCTACAGGGCCCTACAATGAGCAGTTCTTC. Amino acid sequence: CASSLGSTGPYNEQFF.

There are many counts of this clonotype. The J gene is TRBJ1-2, the V gene TRBV27; 10 bases are a match to TRBD1. In germline, CDR1 is MNHEY, CDR2 SMNVEV (reference sequence). The CDR3 is 14 amino acids. Trimming took 5 bases from V and 8 from J; bases not matched to a gene: 8. The CDR3 protein is CASSPRGQGYGYTF. CDR3 bases: TGTGCCAGCAGTCCGCGGGGACAGGGGTACGGCTACACCTTC.

This clonotype showed up just a few times. The chain is built from TRBV20-1 and TRBJ2-1; TRBD2 matches 8 bases. The ends lost 2 bases at V and 6 bases at J; junction bases unmatched: 9. Germline loops: CDR1 DFQATT, CDR2 SNEGSKA (reference sequence). The CDR3 is 15 amino acids. Written as DNA, the CDR3 is TGCAGTGCTAGATCGGCCGGGAGGGTCAGCAATGAGCAGTTCTTC. It yields the protein CSARSAGRVSNEQFF.

This clonotype was detected many times. This chain joins TRBV3-1 and TRBJ1-2; D is unresolved. Germline CDR1 LGHDT, CDR2 YNNKEL (reference sequence). V lost 0 bases, J lost 5 bases, and 7 bases lay in between. The CDR3 totals 13 residues. The CDR3 loop reads CASSQEREYGYTF. The DNA for the CDR3 is TGTGCCAGCAGCCAAGAGAGGGAGTATGGCTACACCTTC. Filled out from reference TRBV3-1 and TRBJ1-2, the complete variable domain reads DTAVSQTPKYLVTQMGNDKSIKCEQNLGHDTMYWYKQDSKKFLKIMFSYNNKELIINETVPNRFSPKSPDKAHLNLHINSLELGDSAVYFCASSQEREYGYTFGSGTRLTVV.